This T cell receptor beta chain stems from a study of PD-1 blockade in classical Hodgkin lymphoma. Study overall: The study gave patients nivolumab 3 mg/kg intravenously every 2 weeks. Study observations and caveats: Exclusion was applied to patients who started nivolumab under 1 year after ASCT.

This clone was recorded only once. The antigen is unknown. Here immunoSEQ multiplex PCR was the method, and the copy in TCRdb shows in-frame clones only, minus some. Here the sample spans 15,000 to 25,000 clones, roughly 80% being singletons. Sample time point: cycle 4 day 1 (C4D1), after around six weeks of nivolumab. All trial patients relapsed after autologous stem cell transplantation. Negative selection with magnetic separation was used to purify CD4+ T cells from thawed PBMCs. Sequences were derived from CD4+ T cells from blood, sampled before the fourth cycle of nivolumab. This receptor was identified in a human donor with classical Hodgkin lymphoma.

The CDR3: CASSLAGLNSYEQYF. Here the CDR3 DNA reads TGCGCCAGCAGCTTGGCGGGACTGAACTCCTACGAGCAGTACTTC. The chain links TRBV5-1 to TRBJ2-7, with TRBD2 as a possible D gene (6 bases). In germline, CDR1 is SGHRS, CDR2 YFSETQ. The CDR3 has 15 residues. Trimming cost V 0 bases and J 0 bases, with 10 bases left between them. Combining the CDR3 with reference TRBV5-1 and TRBJ2-7 gives the whole variable domain KAGVTQTPRYLIKTRGQQVTLSCSPISGHRSVSWYQQTPGQGLQFLFEYFSETQRNKGNFPGRFSGRQFSNSRSEMNVSTLELGDSALYLCASSLAGLNSYEQYFGPGTRLTVT.